Below are 9 T cell receptor beta chains sequenced from a single sample in a study of shared clonotypes between healthy human individuals. Naive CD8 cells were CD45RO-negative, positively selected for CCR7, excluding terminally differentiated effector memory CD45RA+ cells. Method: immunoSEQ multiplex PCR; TCRdb's copy keeps in-frame clones and lacks some. This sample has a few million clones, with around 93% found just once. The sample was naive CD8+ T cells from PBMCs. The receptors shown here come from a man younger than 35 in good health. Some clones in this sample may be carry-over from other donors' samples.

The V gene is TRBV4-1, the J gene TRBJ1-5; 8 bases are a match to TRBD1. CDR1 is MGHRA, CDR2 YSYEKL, per germline. Trimming removed 2 bases from V and 8 bases from J; junction bases left unmatched: 2. The CDR3 contains 13 residues. The CDR3 protein is CASSQRGQEPQHF. The CDR3 DNA is TGCGCCAGCAGCCAAAGGGGACAGGAGCCCCAGCATTTT.

The chain's CDR3 is CASSILGNQPQHF. CDR3 DNA: TGTGCCAGCAGTATTCTCGGCAATCAGCCCCAGCATTTT. The rearrangement uses TRBV28 and TRBJ1-5, with unresolved D. The germline CDR1 and CDR2 sequences are MDHEN and SYDVKM. V lost 5 bases to trimming and J lost 2 bases, with 7 bases between them. The CDR3 consists of 13 residues.

The chain links TRBV6-5 to TRBJ1-2; TRBD1 is a possible D gene (6 bases). In germline, CDR1 is MNHEY, CDR2 SVGAGI. The V gene lost 5 bases and the J gene lost 8 bases, with 15 bases spanning the gap. This CDR3 region has 13 residues. CDR3 loop: CASSPDRRQGYTF. The DNA of the CDR3 is TGTGCCAGCAGTCCGGACAGACGGCAGGGCTACACCTTC.

V usage is TRBV28 and J usage is TRBJ2-1; D gene ambiguous. The CDR3 length is 16 residues. The germline V gene encodes CDR1 MDHEN and CDR2 SYDVKM. V lost 4 bases and J 10 bases, leaving 23 bases between the germline ends. CDR3: CASSSGPHYGVSEQFF. In DNA form, the CDR3 reads TGTGCCAGCAGTTCAGGACCCCATTACGGAGTAAGCGAGCAGTTCTTC.

This clone was counted a few times. The chain recombines TRBV9 with TRBJ1-5; TRBD1 aligns across 10 bases. Germline values: CDR1 SGDLS, CDR2 YYNGEE. The CDR3 consists of 15 residues. V trimming: 0 bases; J trimming: 4 bases; junction bases outside the gene matches: 1. CDR3 coding DNA: TGTGCCAGCAGCGTAGGACAGGGGGCAAATCAGCCCCAGCATTTT. Residues: CASSVGQGANQPQHF.

The chain combines TRBV4-2 with TRBJ2-3; TRBD2 agrees at 13 bases. V gave up 0 bases and J gave up 3 bases; unmatched junction bases: 9. Germline-derived CDR1 and CDR2 are LGHNA and YNFKEQ. The CDR3 consists of 19 residues. The CDR3 region has the DNA TGTGCCAGCAGCCAAGATCCCGGACTAGCGGGAGTAGATACAGATACGCAGTATTTT. This sequence encodes CASSQDPGLAGVDTDTQYF.

The chain links TRBV7-9 to TRBJ2-1; no definite D call. The germline V gene has CDR1 SEHNR and CDR2 FQNEAQ (reference sequence). The CDR3 is 14 amino acids. V was trimmed by 1 base and J by 4 bases, leaving 8 bases between them. CDR3 coding DNA: TGTGCCAGCAGCTTAGAATTGGGGTACAATGAGCAGTTCTTC. Translated, it gives CASSLELGYNEQFF.

The rearrangement links TRBV28 to TRBJ2-1; TRBD2 aligns across 8 bases. CDR1 is MDHEN and CDR2 is SYDVKM in the germline V gene. The CDR3 loop spans 19 amino acids. V was clipped by 7 bases and J by 0 bases; unmatched bases: 17. The CDR3 loop is CASKWRGGWAGGSYNEQFF. The DNA of the CDR3 is TGTGCCAGCAAATGGAGGGGTGGTTGGGCGGGAGGCTCCTACAATGAGCAGTTCTTC.

This clone has only one observation. The CDR3 DNA reads as TGTGCCAGCAGTTCACAGATCGGACAGCACTATGGCTACACCTTC. Its translation: CASSSQIGQHYGYTF. This chain links TRBV27 with TRBJ1-2; tentative D call: TRBD1 (6 bases). Trimming cost V 4 bases and J 3 bases, with 15 bases left between them. CDR1 MNHEY and CDR2 SMNVEV come from the germline V gene (reference sequence). The CDR3 has 15 amino acids.